This T cell receptor beta chain originates from a study of identical twins. General study findings and limits: Conclusions were drawn cross-sectionally by statistical analysis, without following the same donors. Abundant beta clonotypes from cord blood had fewer insertions, unlike memory repertoires, which showed none.

Healthy Caucasian individuals made up all the donors. This clonotype came up a few times. Its target is not known. V lost 5 bases, J lost 6 bases, and 14 bases lay in between. Germline loops: CDR1 MGHRA, CDR2 YSYEKL. This CDR3 has 13 residues. TCRdb analysed the 5' RACE reads with MiXCR anew, one entry per CDR3 protein. The repertoire holds under 250,000 distinct CDR3 sequences, with about 13% as singletons. Another study also made use of these data, one on yellow fever vaccine responses in identical twins.

Specimen: memory (CD45RO+) T cells sorted from blood. V usage is TRBV4-1 and J usage is TRBJ2-7; D gene uncertain. The sequence came from a young woman in good health. DNA for the CDR3: TGCGCCAGCAGCGGTTCAAGATCGATCGAGCAGTACTTC. Its translation is CASSGSRSIEQYF.